Shown below are 17 T cell receptor beta chains from a single sample sequenced in a study of beta chain features in type 1 diabetes (dated by TCRdb to the late 2010s). Libraries were constructed by the immunoSEQ multiplex PCR assay. The High Capacity cDNA Reverse Transcription Kit was used to reverse transcribe all of the isolated RNA, meaning that expressed TCRB transcripts were what got sequenced. Here the immuneACCESS table is served through TCRdb, limited to in-frame sequences with V and J called. Missing clones are a known gap in these copies; in checked studies unresolved V genes cover under half, and the rest lacks a known reason. The sample table lists hundreds of thousands of clones, 9.6% of them with a count of one. Around 0.031% of the sample is in the top ten clones. Source material: naive CD4+ T cells from blood. What the cell subset or site label conveys for this sample: true naive CD4+ T cells. The receptors were sampled from a woman between 18 and 30 years old in good health.

The J gene is TRBJ2-7, the V gene TRBV30; the D gene is possibly TRBD1 (7 bases). The CDR3 covers 17 residues. CDR1 and CDR2 (germline): GTSNPN, SVGIG (reference sequence). V lost 1 base and J 4 bases, leaving 23 bases between the germline ends. Here the CDR3 reads CAWSEPPNRGLMYEQYF. DNA of the CDR3: TGTGCCTGGAGTGAGCCTCCTAACAGGGGACTTATGTACGAGCAGTACTTC.

The gene calls are TRBV23-1 and TRBJ1-2; perhaps TRBD1 as D (6 bases). TRBV23-1 is identified as an open reading frame with a role that is uncertain. Trimming left V 2 bases short and J 7 bases short, with 14 bases between. The CDR3 loop spans 14 amino acids. The DNA of the CDR3 is TGCGCCAGCAGTCAACCAGGGGTCCCGGGTGGCTACACCTTC. Residues: CASSQPGVPGGYTF.

This clone was detected only a few times. The chain links TRBV6-5 to TRBJ2-5, with 14 bases identical to TRBD2. The V gene end was trimmed by 6 bases and the J gene end by 4 bases; junction bases not matched to a gene: 4. Germline values: CDR1 MNHEY, CDR2 SVGAGI. This CDR3 region has 15 residues. CDR3 residues: CASRKTSGRGETQYF. CDR3 in DNA: TGTGCCAGCAGGAAGACTAGCGGGAGGGGAGAGACCCAGTACTTC.

This clone was detected a few times. The chain links TRBV7-2 to TRBJ2-3; a weak D match, TRBD2 (5 bases). There are 16 residues in the CDR3. CDR1 is SGHTA, CDR2 FQGNSA, per germline. Between the trimmed V and J ends, which lost 4 bases and 2 bases, there was a span of 16 bases. The CDR3 DNA is TGTGCCAGCAGCTCTAGCTTATTTCGGTCCACAGATACGCAGTATTTT. Translated, it gives CASSSSLFRSTDTQYF. The full variable domain, with the rest looked up from reference TRBV7-2 and TRBJ2-3, is GAGVSQSPSNKVTEKGKDVELRCDPISGHTALYWYRQSLGQGLEFLIYFQGNSAPDKSGLPSDRFSAERTGGSVSTLTIQRTQQEDSAVYLCASSSSLFRSTDTQYFGPGTRLTVL.

This clone was counted a few times. The chain links TRBV2 to TRBJ2-6; tentatively, D is TRBD2 (5 bases). Trimming removed 5 bases from V and 2 bases from J, with 7 bases in between. Per the germline V gene, CDR1 is SNHLY and CDR2 is FYNNEI. The CDR3 length is 14 residues. For the CDR3, the DNA is TGTGCCAGCAGTCCCGGGACTGGGGCCAACGTCCTGACTTTC. Translation gives CASSPGTGANVLTF. Supplemented by reference TRBV2 and TRBJ2-6, the full variable domain reads EPEVTQTPSHQVTQMGQEVILRCVPISNHLYFYWYRQILGQKVEFLVSFYNNEISEKSEIFDDQFSVERPDGSNFTLKIRSTKLEDSAMYFCASSPGTGANVLTFGAGSRLTVL.

This clone was detected only a few times. The chain joins TRBV29-1 to TRBJ1-2; the D gene is possibly TRBD1 (6 bases). There are 13 residues in the CDR3. Germline assignment: CDR1 SQVTM and CDR2 ANQGSEA. V lost 3 bases and J 0 bases, leaving 8 bases between the germline ends. Here the CDR3 DNA reads TGCAGCGTTGAGAGACAGGCTAACTATGGCTACACCTTC. Its protein product is CSVERQANYGYTF.

A few counts support this clone. The rearrangement joins TRBV12-5 to TRBJ2-2; 8 bases fit TRBD2. V trimming: 3 bases; J trimming: 0 bases; junction bases outside the gene matches: 15. The length of the CDR3 is 20 residues. Germline CDR1 reads LGHNT; CDR2 reads FRNRAP. For the CDR3, the DNA is TGTGCTAGTGGTTTCTTACCAAGCCCTAGTAGCGGGGCGAACACCGGGGAGCTGTTTTTT. As protein: CASGFLPSPSSGANTGELFF.

The chain has TRBV12-5 and TRBJ1-1; D may be TRBD1 (6 bases). The CDR3 consists of 13 residues. V gave up 4 bases and J gave up 3 bases, with 9 bases separating them. Germline CDR1 reads LGHNT; CDR2 reads FRNRAP. CDR3 sequence reads: CASGSTGYTEAFF. The CDR3 region has the DNA TGTGCTAGTGGTTCCACAGGGTACACTGAAGCTTTCTTT.

This chain uses TRBV10-3 with TRBJ1-4; D gene uncertain. Germline CDR1 is ENHRY and CDR2 is SYGVKD. The ends were cut back, 3 bases at V and 4 bases at J, with 6 bases in the middle. This CDR3 has 13 residues. The CDR3, as DNA: TGTGCCATCAGTGAACCGGGTAATGAAAAACTGTTTTTT. Its translation: CAISEPGNEKLFF.

This sequence joins TRBV7-2 and TRBJ2-5; 11 nucleotides agree with TRBD2. V lost 1 base to trimming and J lost 1 base; unmatched junction nucleotides: 5. Germline V gene sequence: CDR1 SGHTA, CDR2 FQGNSA. CDR3 length: 17 amino acids. CDR3 coding DNA: TGTGCCAGCAGCTTAGGGGCTAGCGGGGGGACCCAAGAGACCCAGTACTTC. Translating gives CASSLGASGGTQETQYF.

This clone was picked up a small number of times. The chain couples TRBV5-4 to TRBJ2-3; D is perhaps TRBD2 (6 bases). The germline V gene encodes CDR1 SGHNT and CDR2 YYREEE (reference sequence). V was shortened by 2 bases and J by 2 bases, with 9 bases between the two germline ends. The CDR3 consists of 14 residues. This CDR3 reads CASSFGTFTDTQYF. CDR3 sequence (DNA): TGTGCCAGCAGCTTCGGGACTTTCACAGATACGCAGTATTTT.

V is TRBV5-1 and J is TRBJ2-7; no clear D gene. The CDR3 extends over 15 amino acids. The germline CDR1 and CDR2 sequences are SGHRS and YFSETQ. V was shortened by 0 bases and J by 2 bases, with 12 bases between the two germline ends. CDR3 residues: CASSLAHGSAYEQYF. In DNA, the CDR3 is TGCGCCAGCAGCTTGGCCCATGGTTCGGCCTACGAGCAGTACTTC.

This rearrangement joins TRBV30 to TRBJ1-6, with no clear D. The CDR3 covers 14 residues. CDR1 and CDR2 (germline): GTSNPN, SVGIG (reference sequence). V lost 2 bases and J 0 bases, leaving 5 bases between the germline ends. CDR3 protein: CAWSISSYNSPLHF. The CDR3 coding sequence is TGTGCCTGGAGTATTAGCTCCTATAATTCACCCCTCCACTTT.

This clone was seen ten or more times. The chain links TRBV6-1 to TRBJ1-2, with a weak D call TRBD1 (6 bases). Germline CDR1 is MNHNS and CDR2 is SASEGT. The CDR3 has 12 amino acids. CDR3 in amino acids: CACRDTDLGYTF. The DNA for the CDR3 is TGTGCATGCCGGGACACCGATCTGGGCTACACCTTC.

In this sample, this clone turned up a few times. The chain is built from TRBV4-1 and TRBJ1-1, with D unresolved. CDR3 length: 17 amino acids. The germline V gene encodes CDR1 MGHRA and CDR2 YSYEKL. Trimming left V 1 base short and J 5 bases short, with 20 bases between. The DNA for the CDR3 is TGCGCCAGCAGCCAAGGCCTGCGAGGGCCGAGCGGGACTGAAGCTTTCTTT. Translated, it gives CASSQGLRGPSGTEAFF.

V gene TRBV19 combines with J gene TRBJ2-5, with 10 bases identical to TRBD2. V lost 3 bases to trimming and J lost 3 bases; unmatched junction nucleotides: 4. The CDR3 has 15 residues. The germline V gene has CDR1 LNHDA and CDR2 SQIVND (reference sequence). The CDR3 loop is CASSINLAGEETQYF. CDR3 nucleotides: TGTGCCAGTAGTATTAATCTAGCGGGAGAAGAGACCCAGTACTTC.

This chain links TRBV27 with TRBJ2-7, with 8 bases identical to TRBD1. CDR1 and CDR2 (germline): MNHEY, SMNVEV (reference sequence). CDR3 size: 15 residues. V lost 5 bases to trimming and J lost 4 bases; unmatched junction nucleotides: 10. CDR3 DNA sequence: TGTGCCAGCAGTCTAGCAGGGGGCGCCATTTACGAGCAGTACTTC. It codes for CASSLAGGAIYEQYF.